This TCR beta chain was retrieved from a study of blood T cell repertoires in COVID-19. Study as a whole: COVID-19 samples collected from the United States, Italy and Spain covered acute and convalescent phases. PBMCs, B-cell-depleted T cells, or T cells provided the cDNA or gDNA that made up the material.

Trimming stripped 5 bases from V and 5 bases from J, with 10 bases between. CDR3 size: 13 residues. Germline loops: CDR1 MNHEY, CDR2 SVGEGT. As originally analysed: Nucleated cell counts were estimated from reference gene primer amplification. Sequencing used immunoSEQ multiplex PCR; TCRdb keeps in-frame clones, though not all of them. V and J calls plus clone size are reproduced from that table; the DNA served to infer D and trimming. The data show about 64,000 clones, 80% to 90% seen once. This clonotype was sampled from a man over 45 with active COVID-19. The sample consisted of peripheral blood. V gene TRBV6-2 or TRBV6-3 combines with J gene TRBJ2-1, with D perhaps matching TRBD2 (5 bases). The CDR3 nucleotides are TGTGCCAGCAGTCCCGGACTTCACAATGAGCAGTTCTTC. Residues: CASSPGLHNEQFF.